This T cell receptor beta chain was obtained from a study of T cell responses to AZD1222 COVID-19 vaccine. The wider study: Pooling of second doses given at about 4 or about 12 weeks was done. Findings and caveats of the study: Unmutated variant regions reportedly attract nearly half of all spike-specific TCRs. Recipients of two AZD1222 doses showed rising Spike-specific TCR breadth and depth. Among those given AZD1222, only 6 or 7 were seropositive at baseline.

The CDR3 length is 15 residues. Germline assignment: CDR1 SGHRS and CDR2 YFSETQ. V dropped 4 bases and J dropped 0 bases, with 11 bases sitting between them. As for this clone: The antigen is not known.

This table comes from immunoSEQ multiplex PCR, and its TCRdb copy is limited to in-frame clones, with some not included. This table holds more than 100,000 clones, 85% to 90% found once. This TCR derives from an adult in good health. The source was peripheral blood, collected on day 0 of AZD1222 vaccination. The chain couples TRBV5-1 to TRBJ2-1, with D perhaps given as TRBD1 or TRBD2 (5 bases each). As DNA, the CDR3 is TGCGCCAGCAGCGTTGGGACCAGCTCCTACAATGAGCAGTTCTTC. Translation gives CASSVGTSSYNEQFF. The full variable domain, in which reference TRBV5-1 and TRBJ2-1 provide the parts outside the CDR3, is KAGVTQTPRYLIKTRGQQVTLSCSPISGHRSVSWYQQTPGQGLQFLFEYFSETQRNKGNFPGRFSGRQFSNSRSEMNVSTLELGDSALYLCASSVGTSSYNEQFFGPGTRLTVL.